This paragraph covers one T cell receptor beta chain sequence. Its antigen remains unidentified. This sample stems from a study of OX40 agonist ivuxolimab in advanced cancers. Across the whole study: Patients assigned to dose escalation were diagnosed with hepatocellular carcinoma, melanoma, renal cell or head and neck cancer. General observations from the study: Among some nonresponders, normalized T-cell clonal expansion was also low.

The CDR3 is 13 residues long. Germline V gene lookup returns CDR1 GTSNPN and CDR2 SVGIG (reference sequence). V shed 6 bases and J shed 5 bases, with 13 bases lying between them. Method: immunoSEQ multiplex PCR; TCRdb's copy keeps in-frame clones and lacks some. This table has 95,000 to 100,000 clones, around 90% appearing once. The chain links TRBV30 to TRBJ1-4; tentative D call: TRBD1 (5 bases). The sample consisted of CD4+ or CD8+ T cells sorted from blood, taken in a trial of the OX40 agonist ivuxolimab. This clonotype originated in an adult with an advanced solid tumor such as melanoma, head and neck, liver or kidney cancer. The CDR3 region is CACRVRGNEKLFF. For the CDR3, the DNA is TGTGCCTGCAGGGTACGGGGGAATGAAAAACTGTTTTTT.